Included here is one T cell receptor beta chain sequence, with context. Its cognate antigen is unknown. This sample stems from a study of T cell responses to AZD1222 COVID-19 vaccine. Findings of the study overall: The study sampled repertoires only after the peak T cell response. Unmutated variant regions are reportedly targeted by nearly half of spike-specific TCRs. CD4 TCRs linked to vaccination spanned spike, dominating at 160-218 and 743-854. Clonal diversity may have been underestimated in mostly white British donors.

Libraries were prepared by immunoSEQ multiplex PCR; TCRdb keeps only in-frame clonotypes and omits some of them. Of 100,000 or so clones listed, about 86% are singletons. Germline trimming cut 3 bases from V and 2 bases from J; bases unmatched to any gene: 13. From germline, CDR1 is GTSNPN and CDR2 SVGIG (reference sequence). This CDR3 is 16 amino acids long. Specimen: peripheral blood, collected 28 days after the second AZD1222 dose. The chain couples TRBV30 to TRBJ2-7; 7 nucleotides line up with TRBD1. The origin of this receptor is an adult who received the AZD1222 COVID-19 vaccine. The CDR3 here is CAWSATGARGPYEQYF. For the CDR3, the DNA is TGTGCCTGGAGCGCTACAGGGGCCAGGGGCCCCTACGAGCAGTACTTC.